This is a list of T cell receptor beta chains from one sample in a study of blood T cell repertoires in COVID-19. The protocol was immunoSEQ multiplex PCR, while the TCRdb copy is restricted to in-frame clones and leaves out a portion. The sample consists of over 120,000 clones, 87% of them appearing once. Sequencing was performed on PBMCs or T cells enriched from blood (not recorded which). These receptors were obtained from a man between 60 and 75 years old who had recovered from COVID-19. The CDR3 runs from the conserved cysteine through the conserved F or W. D genes are given only for firm matches. A row's size may be missing; if present it is once, few, many or a size class.

clone size	V gene	J gene	D gene	CDR3 protein	CDR3 DNA
NA	TRBV11-2	TRBJ2-1	TRBD1	CASSRTGESDNEQFF	TGTGCCAGCAGCCGGACAGGGGAAAGCGACAATGAGCAGTTCTTC
few	TRBV7-9	TRBJ2-1	TRBD2	CASSLALAGVRYNEQFF	TGTGCCAGCAGCTTAGCCCTAGCGGGAGTCCGGTACAATGAGCAGTTCTTC
NA	TRBV5-1	TRBJ1-1	NA	CASSLAPGTEAFF	TGCGCCAGCAGCTTGGCCCCGGGCACTGAAGCTTTCTTT
few	TRBV2	TRBJ2-7	TRBD2	CASSPRGGTRAYEQYF	TGTGCCAGCAGCCCGAGAGGGGGGACTAGGGCCTACGAGCAGTACTTC
NA	TRBV5-1	TRBJ2-7	TRBD1	CASARDRAVYEQYF	TGCGCCAGCGCCCGGGACAGGGCGGTTTACGAGCAGTACTTC
NA	TRBV7-7	TRBJ2-7	TRBD2	CADSGRPPYEQYF	TGTGCTGATAGCGGGAGGCCTCCCTACGAGCAGTACTTC
NA	TRBV7-9	TRBJ1-1	TRBD1	CASKHEQGHTEAFF	TGTGCCAGCAAACACGAACAGGGGCACACTGAAGCTTTCTTT
NA	TRBV5-6	TRBJ2-2	NA	CASSKGGGTGELFF	TGTGCCAGCAGCAAAGGGGGAGGGACCGGGGAGCTGTTTTTT
NA	TRBV5-5	TRBJ1-2	TRBD1	CASSKGQGASGYTF	TGTGCCAGCAGCAAAGGACAGGGGGCGTCTGGCTACACCTTC
NA	TRBV2	TRBJ2-2	NA	CAGLSGGELFF	TGTGCCGGACTAAGTGGCGGGGAGCTGTTTTTT
NA	TRBV5-8	TRBJ2-3	TRBD1	CASSRGPGQGIGDTQYF	TGTGCCAGCAGTAGGGGTCCGGGACAGGGGATTGGTGATACGCAGTATTTT
NA	TRBV15	TRBJ2-2	TRBD2	CATSTTSGTGELFF	TGTGCCACCAGCACGACTAGCGGGACCGGGGAGCTGTTTTTT
NA	TRBV3-1/TRBV3-2	TRBJ2-7	NA	CASSQDAGQSYEQYF	TGTGCCAGCAGCCAAGATGCAGGACAGTCCTACGAGCAGTACTTC
NA	TRBV11-2	TRBJ1-2	TRBD1	CASSKTGLGYGYTF	TGTGCCAGCAGTAAGACAGGGTTAGGGTATGGCTACACCTTC